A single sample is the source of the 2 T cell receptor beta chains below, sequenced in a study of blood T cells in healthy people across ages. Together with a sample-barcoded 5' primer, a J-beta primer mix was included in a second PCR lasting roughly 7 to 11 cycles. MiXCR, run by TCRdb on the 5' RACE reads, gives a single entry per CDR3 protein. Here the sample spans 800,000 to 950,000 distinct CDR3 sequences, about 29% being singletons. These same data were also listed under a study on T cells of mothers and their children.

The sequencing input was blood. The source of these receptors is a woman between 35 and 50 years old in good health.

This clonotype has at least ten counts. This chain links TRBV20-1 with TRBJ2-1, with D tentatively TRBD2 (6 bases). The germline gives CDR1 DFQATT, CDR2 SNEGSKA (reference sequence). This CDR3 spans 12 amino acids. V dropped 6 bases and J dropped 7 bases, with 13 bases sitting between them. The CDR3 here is CSAPKTRNEQFF. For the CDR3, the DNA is TGCAGTGCCCCCAAGACTAGAAATGAGCAGTTCTTC.

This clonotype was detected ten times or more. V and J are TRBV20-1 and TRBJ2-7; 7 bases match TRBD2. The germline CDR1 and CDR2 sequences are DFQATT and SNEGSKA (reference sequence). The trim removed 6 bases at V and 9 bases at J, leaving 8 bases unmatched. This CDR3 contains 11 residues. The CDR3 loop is CSAPGGRGQYF. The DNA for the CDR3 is TGCAGTGCCCCTGGGGGGAGGGGGCAGTACTTC.